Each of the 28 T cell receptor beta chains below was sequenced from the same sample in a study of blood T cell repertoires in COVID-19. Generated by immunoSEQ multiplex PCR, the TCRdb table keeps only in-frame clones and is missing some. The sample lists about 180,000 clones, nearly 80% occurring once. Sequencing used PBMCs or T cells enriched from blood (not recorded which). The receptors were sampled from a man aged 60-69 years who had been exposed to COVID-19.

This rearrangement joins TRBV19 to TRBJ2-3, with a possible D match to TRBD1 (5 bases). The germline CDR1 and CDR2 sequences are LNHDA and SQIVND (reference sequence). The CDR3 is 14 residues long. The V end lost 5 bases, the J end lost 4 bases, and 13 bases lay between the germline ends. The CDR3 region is CASSFRAGPDTQYF. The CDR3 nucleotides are TGTGCCAGTAGTTTTAGGGCAGGGCCAGATACGCAGTATTTT.

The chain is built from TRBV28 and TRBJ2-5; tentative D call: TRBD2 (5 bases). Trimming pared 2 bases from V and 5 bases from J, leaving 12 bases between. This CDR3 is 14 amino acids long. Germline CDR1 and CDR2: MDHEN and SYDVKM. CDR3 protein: CASSLGVGVETQYF. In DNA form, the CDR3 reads TGTGCCAGCAGTTTAGGCGTCGGGGTCGAGACCCAGTACTTC. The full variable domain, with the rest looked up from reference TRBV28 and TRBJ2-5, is DVKVTQSSRYLVKRTGEKVFLECVQDMDHENMFWYRQDPGLGLRLIYFSYDVKMKEKGDIPEGYSVSREKKERFSLILESASTNQTSMYLCASSLGVGVETQYFGPGTRLLVL.

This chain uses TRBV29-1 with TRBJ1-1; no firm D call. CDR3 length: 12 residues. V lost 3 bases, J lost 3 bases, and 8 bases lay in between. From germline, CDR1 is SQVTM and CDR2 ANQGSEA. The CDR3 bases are TGCAGCGTTGACGATTCGGACACTGAAGCTTTCTTT. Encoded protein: CSVDDSDTEAFF.

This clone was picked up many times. The DNA for the CDR3 is TGCGCCAGCAGCAGCCATGGTGTGGGAGGAGGAGAGACCCAGTACTTC. Its protein is CASSSHGVGGGETQYF. The J gene is TRBJ2-5, the V gene TRBV5-1, with a possible D match to TRBD2 (6 bases). The CDR3 length is 16 residues. The germline CDR1 and CDR2 sequences are SGHRS and YFSETQ. Trimming removed 4 bases at V and 4 bases at J, with 20 bases between.

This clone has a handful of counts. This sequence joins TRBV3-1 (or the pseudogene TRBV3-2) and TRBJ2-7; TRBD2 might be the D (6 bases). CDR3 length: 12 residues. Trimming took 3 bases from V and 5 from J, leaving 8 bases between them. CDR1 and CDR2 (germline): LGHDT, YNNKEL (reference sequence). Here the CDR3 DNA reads TGTGCCAGCAGCCAGGGGAGGCACGAGCAGTACTTC. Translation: CASSQGRHEQYF.

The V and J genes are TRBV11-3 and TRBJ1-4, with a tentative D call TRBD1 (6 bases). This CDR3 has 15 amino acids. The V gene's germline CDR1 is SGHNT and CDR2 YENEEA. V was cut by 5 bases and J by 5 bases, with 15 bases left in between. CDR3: CASSPPDRRNEKLFF. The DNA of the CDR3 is TGTGCCAGCAGCCCTCCGGACAGACGGAATGAAAAACTGTTTTTT.

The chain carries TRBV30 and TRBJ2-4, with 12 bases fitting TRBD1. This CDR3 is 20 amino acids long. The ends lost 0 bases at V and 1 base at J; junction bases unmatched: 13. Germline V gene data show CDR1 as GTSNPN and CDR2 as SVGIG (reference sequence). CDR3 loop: CAWSVLWDRGRRMAKNIQYF. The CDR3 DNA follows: TGTGCCTGGAGTGTACTCTGGGACAGGGGGCGAAGAATGGCCAAAAACATTCAGTACTTC.

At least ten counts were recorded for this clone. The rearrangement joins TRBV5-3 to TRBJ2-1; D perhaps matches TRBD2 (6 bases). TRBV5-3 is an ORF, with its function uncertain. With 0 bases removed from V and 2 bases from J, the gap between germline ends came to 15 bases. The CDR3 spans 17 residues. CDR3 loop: CARSLAGDPRAYNEQFF. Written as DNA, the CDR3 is TGTGCCAGAAGCTTGGCGGGGGATCCTCGGGCCTACAATGAGCAGTTCTTC.

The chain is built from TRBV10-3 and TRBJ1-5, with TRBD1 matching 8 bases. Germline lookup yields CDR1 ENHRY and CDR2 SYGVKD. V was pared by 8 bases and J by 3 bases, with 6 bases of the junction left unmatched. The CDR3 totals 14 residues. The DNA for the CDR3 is TGTGCCATCGGGGGGACAGGAGACAATCAGCCCCAGCATTTT. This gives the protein CAIGGTGDNQPQHF.

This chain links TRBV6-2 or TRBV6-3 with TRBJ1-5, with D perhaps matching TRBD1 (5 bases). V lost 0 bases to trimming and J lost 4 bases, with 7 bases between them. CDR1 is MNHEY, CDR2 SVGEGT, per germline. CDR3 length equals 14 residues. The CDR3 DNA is TGTGCCAGCAGTTACTCGGGGCAGAATCAGCCCCAGCATTTT. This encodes CASSYSGQNQPQHF.

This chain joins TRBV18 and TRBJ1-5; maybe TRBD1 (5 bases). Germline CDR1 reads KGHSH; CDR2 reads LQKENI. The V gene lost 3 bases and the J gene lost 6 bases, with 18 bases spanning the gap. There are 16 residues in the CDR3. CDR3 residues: CASSPEAAGRGQPQHF. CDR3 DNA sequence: TGTGCCAGCTCACCTGAAGCGGCGGGGCGAGGTCAGCCCCAGCATTTT. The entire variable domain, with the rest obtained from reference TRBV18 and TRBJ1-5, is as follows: NAGVMQNPRHLVRRRGQEARLRCSPMKGHSHVYWYRQLPEEGLKFMVYLQKENIIDESGMPKERFSAEFPKEGPSILRIQQVVRGDSAAYFCASSPEAAGRGQPQHFGDGTRLSIL.

CDR3 coding DNA: TGTGCCAGCAGTGAATTCGGCTCTGGGGCCAACGTCCTGACTTTC. Residues: CASSEFGSGANVLTF. This chain links TRBV2 with TRBJ2-6; D is undetermined. Germline CDR1 reads SNHLY; CDR2 reads FYNNEI. Trimming removed 2 bases at V and 0 bases at J, with 5 bases between. The CDR3 totals 15 residues. Filled out from reference TRBV2 and TRBJ2-6, the complete variable domain reads EPEVTQTPSHQVTQMGQEVILRCVPISNHLYFYWYRQILGQKVEFLVSFYNNEISEKSEIFDDQFSVERPDGSNFTLKIRSTKLEDSAMYFCASSEFGSGANVLTFGAGSRLTVL.

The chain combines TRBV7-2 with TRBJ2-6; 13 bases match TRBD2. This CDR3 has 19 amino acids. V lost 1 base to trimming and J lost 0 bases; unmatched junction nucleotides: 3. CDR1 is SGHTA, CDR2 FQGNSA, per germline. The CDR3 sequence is CASSLGLAGGLSGANVLTF. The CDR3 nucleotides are TGTGCCAGCAGCTTAGGACTAGCGGGAGGTCTCTCTGGGGCCAACGTCCTGACTTTC. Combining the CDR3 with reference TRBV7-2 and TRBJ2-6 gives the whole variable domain GAGVSQSPSNKVTEKGKDVELRCDPISGHTALYWYRQSLGQGLEFLIYFQGNSAPDKSGLPSDRFSAERTGGSVSTLTIQRTQQEDSAVYLCASSLGLAGGLSGANVLTFGAGSRLTVL.

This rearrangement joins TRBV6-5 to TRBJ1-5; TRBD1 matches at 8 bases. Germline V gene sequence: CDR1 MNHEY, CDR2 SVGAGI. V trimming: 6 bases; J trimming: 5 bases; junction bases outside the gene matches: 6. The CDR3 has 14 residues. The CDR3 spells CASSRQGYDQPQHF. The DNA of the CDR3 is TGTGCCAGCAGCCGACAGGGGTATGATCAGCCCCAGCATTTT.

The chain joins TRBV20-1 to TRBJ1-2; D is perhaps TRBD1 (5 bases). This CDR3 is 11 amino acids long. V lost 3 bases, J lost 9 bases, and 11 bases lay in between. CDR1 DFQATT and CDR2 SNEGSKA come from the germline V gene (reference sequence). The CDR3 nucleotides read TGCAGTGCTAGGGCCCCAGGGAGCTACACCTTC. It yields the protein CSARAPGSYTF.

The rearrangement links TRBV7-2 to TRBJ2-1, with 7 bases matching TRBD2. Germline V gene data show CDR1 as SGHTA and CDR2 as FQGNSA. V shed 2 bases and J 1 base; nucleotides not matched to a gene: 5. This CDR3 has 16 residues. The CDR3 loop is CASSLKTSASYNEQFF. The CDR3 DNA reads TGTGCCAGCAGCTTAAAAACTAGCGCTTCCTACAATGAGCAGTTCTTC.

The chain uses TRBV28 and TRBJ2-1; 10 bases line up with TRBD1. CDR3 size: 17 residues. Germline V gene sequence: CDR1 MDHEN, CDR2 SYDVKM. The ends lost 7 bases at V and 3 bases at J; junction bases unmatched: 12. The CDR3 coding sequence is TGTGCCAGCACCCCGATCTCCGGGACAGGGGTCTACAATGAGCAGTTCTTC. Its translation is CASTPISGTGVYNEQFF.

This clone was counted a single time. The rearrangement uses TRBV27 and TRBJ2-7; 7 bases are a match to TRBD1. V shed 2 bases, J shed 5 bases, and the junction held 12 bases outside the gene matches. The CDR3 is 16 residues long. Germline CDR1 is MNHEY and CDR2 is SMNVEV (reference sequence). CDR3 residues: CASSLRPGGSVHEQYF. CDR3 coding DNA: TGTGCCAGCAGTTTACGACCAGGGGGTAGTGTGCACGAGCAGTACTTC.

CDR3 region: CAWSGGTSGDYEQYF. The CDR3 DNA reads as TGTGCCTGGAGTGGGGGGACTAGCGGGGACTACGAGCAGTACTTC. V gene TRBV30 combines with J gene TRBJ2-7, with 13 bases identical to TRBD2. Trimming took 1 base from V and 3 from J; bases not matched to a gene: 3. There are 15 residues in the CDR3. Germline assignment: CDR1 GTSNPN and CDR2 SVGIG (reference sequence).

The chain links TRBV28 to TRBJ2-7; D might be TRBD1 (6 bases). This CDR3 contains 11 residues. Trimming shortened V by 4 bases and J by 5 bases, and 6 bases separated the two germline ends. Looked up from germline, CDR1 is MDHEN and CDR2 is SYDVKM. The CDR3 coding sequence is TGTGCCAGCAGTTACAGGGACGAGCAGTACTTC. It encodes CASSYRDEQYF.

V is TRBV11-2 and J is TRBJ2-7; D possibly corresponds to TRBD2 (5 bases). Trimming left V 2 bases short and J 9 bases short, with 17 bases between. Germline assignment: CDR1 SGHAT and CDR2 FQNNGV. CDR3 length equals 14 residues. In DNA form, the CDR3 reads TGTGCCAGCAGCTTACGCCGGAGCTACGAGGGGCAGTACTTC. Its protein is CASSLRRSYEGQYF.

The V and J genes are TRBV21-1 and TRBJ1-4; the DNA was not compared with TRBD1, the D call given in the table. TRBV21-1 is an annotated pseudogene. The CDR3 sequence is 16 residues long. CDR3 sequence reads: CASSKAKWGRGEKLFF. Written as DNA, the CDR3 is TGTGCCAGCAGCAAAGCGAAGTGGGGGCGCGGGGAAAAACTGTTTTTT.

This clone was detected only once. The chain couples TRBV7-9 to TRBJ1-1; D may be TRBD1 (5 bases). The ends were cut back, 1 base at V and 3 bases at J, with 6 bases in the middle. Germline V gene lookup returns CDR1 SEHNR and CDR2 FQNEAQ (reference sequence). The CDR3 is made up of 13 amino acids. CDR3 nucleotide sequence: TGTGCCAGCAGCTTAGAACAGGACACTGAAGCTTTCTTT. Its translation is CASSLEQDTEAFF.

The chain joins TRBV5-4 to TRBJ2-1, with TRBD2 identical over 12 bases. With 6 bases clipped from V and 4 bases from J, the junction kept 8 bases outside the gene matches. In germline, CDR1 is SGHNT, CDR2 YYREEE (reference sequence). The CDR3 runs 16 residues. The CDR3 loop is CASIPTGTSGYNEQFF. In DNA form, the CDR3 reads TGTGCCAGCATCCCGACCGGGACTAGCGGGTACAATGAGCAGTTCTTC. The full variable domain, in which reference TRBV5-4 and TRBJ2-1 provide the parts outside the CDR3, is ETGVTQSPTHLIKTRGQQVTLRCSSQSGHNTVSWYQQALGQGPQFIFQYYREEENGRGNFPPRFSGLQFPNYSSELNVNALELDDSALYLCASIPTGTSGYNEQFFGPGTRLTVL.

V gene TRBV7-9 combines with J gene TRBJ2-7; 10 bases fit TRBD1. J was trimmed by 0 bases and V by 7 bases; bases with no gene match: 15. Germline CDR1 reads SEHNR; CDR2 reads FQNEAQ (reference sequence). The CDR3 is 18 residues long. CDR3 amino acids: CASNRGDRGSFRSYEQYF. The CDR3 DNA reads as TGTGCCAGCAACCGGGGGGACAGGGGAAGTTTTCGCTCCTACGAGCAGTACTTC.

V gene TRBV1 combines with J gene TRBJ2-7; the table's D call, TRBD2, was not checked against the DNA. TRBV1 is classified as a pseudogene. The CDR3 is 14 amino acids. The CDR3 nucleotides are TGCACCAGCAGCACTAGCGGGGACTCCTACGAGCAGTACTTC. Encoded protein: CTSSTSGDSYEQYF.

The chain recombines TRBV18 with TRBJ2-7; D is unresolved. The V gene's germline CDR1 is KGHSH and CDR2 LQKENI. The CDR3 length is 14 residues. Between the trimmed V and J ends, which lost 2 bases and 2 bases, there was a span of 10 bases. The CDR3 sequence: CASSPASGPYEQYF. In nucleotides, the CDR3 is TGTGCCAGCTCACCAGCTTCAGGCCCCTACGAGCAGTACTTC.

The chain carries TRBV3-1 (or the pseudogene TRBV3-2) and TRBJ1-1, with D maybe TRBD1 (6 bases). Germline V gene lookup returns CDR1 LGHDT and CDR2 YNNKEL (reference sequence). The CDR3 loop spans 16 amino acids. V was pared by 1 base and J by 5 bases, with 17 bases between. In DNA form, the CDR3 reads TGTGCCAGCAGCCAAGCCGGGGGGGGCTTGGGGACTGAAGCTTTCTTT. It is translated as CASSQAGGGLGTEAFF.